This T cell receptor beta chain was found in a study of blood T cell repertoires in COVID-19. Looking at the study overall: Sites across the United States, Italy and Spain contributed samples from acute and convalescent COVID-19. In each case, the material was cDNA or gDNA derived from T cells, B-cell-depleted T cells, or PBMCs.

The CDR3 spans 15 residues. Trimming took off 0 bases at V and 3 bases at J, with 11 bases between the two ends. The germline V gene encodes CDR1 MGHRA and CDR2 YSYEKL. The repertoire was sequenced with immunoSEQ multiplex PCR; TCRdb's copy has only in-frame clones and lacks some. The sample includes 95,000 to 100,000 clones, about 90% of them seen just once. This TCR came from a man aged 45-65 years with acute or convalescent COVID-19. This chain links TRBV4-1 with TRBJ1-2; D possibly corresponds to TRBD1 (5 bases). Sequenced input: peripheral blood. CDR3 sequence: CASSQDPQGDYGYTF. Here the CDR3 DNA reads TGCGCCAGCAGCCAAGATCCCCAAGGGGACTATGGCTACACCTTC.